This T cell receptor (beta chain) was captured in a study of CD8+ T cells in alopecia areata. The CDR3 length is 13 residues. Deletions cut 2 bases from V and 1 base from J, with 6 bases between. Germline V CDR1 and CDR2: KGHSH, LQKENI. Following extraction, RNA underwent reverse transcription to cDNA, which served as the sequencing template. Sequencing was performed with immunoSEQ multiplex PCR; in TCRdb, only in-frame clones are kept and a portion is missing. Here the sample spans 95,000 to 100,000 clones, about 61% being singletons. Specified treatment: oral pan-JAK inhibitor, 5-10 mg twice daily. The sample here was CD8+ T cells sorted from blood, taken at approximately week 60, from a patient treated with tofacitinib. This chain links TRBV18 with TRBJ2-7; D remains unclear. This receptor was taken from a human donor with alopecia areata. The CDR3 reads CASSPGGSYEQYF. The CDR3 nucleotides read TGTGCCAGCTCACCAGGCGGATCCTACGAGCAGTACTTC.